This T cell receptor beta chain was retrieved from a study of T-cell reconstitution after alpha-beta-depleted transplantation in children. Study-wide results and caveats: About two months after transplant, alpha-beta T cells reportedly came from several hundred expanded graft clones.

The TCRbeta library incorporated unique molecular identifiers. Each CDR3 protein is one row after TCRdb ran MiXCR on the PCR reads. The sample has about 980,000 distinct CDR3 sequences, 25% to 30% seen once. There are 15 residues in the CDR3. Trimming removed 5 bases from V and 0 bases from J, with 8 bases in between. This clonotype was observed many times. The antigen is undetermined. The source of this sequence is a boy in the first two years of life who had a stem cell transplant for SCID, so the T cells may come from the graft donor. The rearrangement joins TRBV12-3 or TRBV12-4 to TRBJ2-6, with a weak D call TRBD1 (5 bases). Specimen: PBMCs, mostly from graft donor cells, collected 360 days after TCRalphabeta/CD19-depleted stem cell transplant. The CDR3 coding sequence is TGTGCCAGCAGTCCCGACAGCTCTGGGGCCAACGTCCTGACTTTC. Residues: CASSPDSSGANVLTF.